What follows are 2 T cell receptor beta chains derived from one specimen sequenced in a study of T cell changes during pregnancy in multiple sclerosis. Sequencing used immunoSEQ multiplex PCR; TCRdb keeps in-frame clones, though not all of them. The sample contains 71,000 or so clones, more than 90% of which appear only once. Source: peripheral blood, taken in the third trimester of pregnancy. These receptor sequences come from a female donor with multiple sclerosis, enrolled in a pregnancy study.

This sequence joins TRBV28 and TRBJ1-1, with 7 bases aligning to TRBD1. Losses at the gene ends were 5 bases for V and 4 bases for J; bases not matched to a gene: 4. The CDR3 extends over 13 amino acids. Looked up from germline, CDR1 is MDHEN and CDR2 is SYDVKM. CDR3 loop: CASSRTGITEAFF. The CDR3 DNA follows: TGTGCCAGCAGTCGGACAGGCATCACTGAAGCTTTCTTT.

The rearrangement links TRBV7-2 to TRBJ2-5; D unclear. The CDR3 contains 14 residues. Trimming shortened V by 6 bases and J by 4 bases, and 15 bases separated the two germline ends. Germline V gene sequence: CDR1 SGHTA, CDR2 FQGNSA. DNA of the CDR3: TGTGCCAGCAGTCTTGAGCACGTTCGAGAGACCCAGTACTTC. Residues: CASSLEHVRETQYF.